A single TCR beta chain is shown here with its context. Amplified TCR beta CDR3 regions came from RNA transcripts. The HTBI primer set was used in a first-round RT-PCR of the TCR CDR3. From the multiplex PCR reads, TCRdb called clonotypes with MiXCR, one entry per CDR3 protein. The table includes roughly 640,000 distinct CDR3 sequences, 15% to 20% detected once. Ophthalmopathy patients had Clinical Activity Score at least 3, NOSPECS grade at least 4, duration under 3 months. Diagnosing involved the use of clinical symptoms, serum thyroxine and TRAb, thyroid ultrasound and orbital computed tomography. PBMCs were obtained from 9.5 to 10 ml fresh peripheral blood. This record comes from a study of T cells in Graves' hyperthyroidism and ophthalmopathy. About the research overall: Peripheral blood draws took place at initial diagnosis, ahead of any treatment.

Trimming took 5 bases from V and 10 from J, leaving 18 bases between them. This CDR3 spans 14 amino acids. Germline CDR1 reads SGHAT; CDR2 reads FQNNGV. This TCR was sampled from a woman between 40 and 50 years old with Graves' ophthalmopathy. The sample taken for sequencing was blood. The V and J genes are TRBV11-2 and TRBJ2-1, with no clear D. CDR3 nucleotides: TGTGCCAGCAGCCCCAGCCCCCTCTCCAGGGAGCAGTTCTTC. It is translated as CASSPSPLSREQFF.